The T cell receptor beta chain under discussion was sequenced for a study of blood T cells in healthy people across ages. Findings and caveats of the study: Naive T cell percentage strongly correlated with TCR beta diversity. CMV status of donors was unknown, possibly confounding expanded clonotype changes. Researchers deemed the diversity estimates from one million T cells underestimates.

PCR was performed a second time for about 7 to 12 cycles using a sample-barcoded 5' primer and a J-beta primer mix. TCRdb analysed the 5' RACE reads with MiXCR anew, one entry per CDR3 protein. The sample shows roughly 700,000 distinct CDR3 sequences, over 45% of them seen only once. Germline CDR1 and CDR2: DFQATT and SNEGSKA (reference sequence). Deletions cut 3 bases from V and 2 bases from J, with 13 bases between. The CDR3 has 14 amino acids. This clonotype was seen many times. Its antigen is not identified. The J gene is TRBJ1-2, the V gene TRBV20-1; D not certain. The origin of this receptor is a woman aged 55 to 70 in good health. The sequencing input was blood. CDR3 residues: CSARPAGRNYGYTF. CDR3 bases: TGCAGTGCTAGGCCCGCAGGACGGAACTATGGCTACACCTTC.